These 18 T cell receptor beta chains came from one sample sequenced in a study of blood T cell repertoires in COVID-19 (dated by TCRdb to 2018 to 2020). Library generation was performed with the immunoSEQ multiplex PCR assay. TCRdb limited this immuneACCESS table to in-frame rearrangements with V and J called. A share of clones is missing; checked studies link under half to unresolved V genes, and the rest is unexplained. The sample data list around 140,000 clones, and around 89% of these were observed just once. The ten largest make up roughly 2.5% of the sample. Material: peripheral blood. These receptors all stem from a human donor with COVID-19, enrolled during active disease. The donor label of this sample is uncertain.

V and J are TRBV12-2 and TRBJ1-1; the table calls TRBD1, which could not be checked here. TRBV12-2 is reported as a pseudogene. This CDR3 is 17 amino acids long. The CDR3 bases are TGTGCAAGTCGTCCCGCCCCCGGGGGACAGGGAAACACTGAAGCTTTCTTT. The encoded protein is CASRPAPGGQGNTEAFF.

This clone was recorded a few times. The chain couples TRBV27 to TRBJ1-6; possibly TRBD1 for D (6 bases). CDR1 is MNHEY, CDR2 SMNVEV, per germline (reference sequence). There are 18 residues in the CDR3. The V end was cut by 5 bases, the J end by 0 bases, with 17 bases between. The CDR3 bases are TGTGCCAGCAGTGGACCTGGACAGTCTTCCTCCTATAATTCACCCCTCCACTTT. Amino acid sequence: CASSGPGQSSSYNSPLHF.

The V and J genes are TRBV3-1 (or the pseudogene TRBV3-2) and TRBJ2-5; TRBD1 agrees at 8 bases. CDR3 length equals 14 residues. With 1 base clipped from V and 5 bases from J, the junction kept 3 bases outside the gene matches. CDR1 and CDR2 from the germline V gene are LGHDT and YNNKEL (reference sequence). The CDR3 loop reads CASSQAGGRETQYF. CDR3 nucleotides: TGTGCCAGCAGCCAAGCAGGGGGCAGGGAGACCCAGTACTTC.

The V call is TRBV2, the J call TRBJ1-1, with a tentative D call TRBD1 (5 bases). Germline assignment: CDR1 SNHLY and CDR2 FYNNEI. Trimming left V 3 bases short and J 5 bases short, with 13 bases between. This CDR3 is 14 amino acids long. The CDR3 protein is CASSDPRVGTEAFF. The CDR3 DNA follows: TGTGCCAGCAGTGACCCCAGGGTAGGGACTGAAGCTTTCTTT.

The chain has TRBV11-2 and TRBJ1-5; D is undetermined. Germline V gives CDR1 SGHAT, CDR2 FQNNGV. The CDR3 totals 15 residues. The V end lost 0 bases, the J end lost 4 bases, and 10 bases lay between the germline ends. The DNA for the CDR3 is TGTGCCAGCAGCTTAGAGGTGGGCAGAAATCAGCCCCAGCATTTT. Protein: CASSLEVGRNQPQHF.

The rearrangement uses TRBV19 and TRBJ2-1; 9 bases are shared with TRBD2. In germline, CDR1 is LNHDA, CDR2 SQIVND (reference sequence). After removal of 5 bases from V and 7 bases from J, the junction contained 6 bases not matched to a gene. There are 14 residues in the CDR3. The CDR3 is CASSPTSGGNEQFF. The CDR3 DNA sequence: TGTGCCAGTAGTCCGACTAGCGGCGGTAATGAGCAGTTCTTC.

The rearrangement uses TRBV7-2 and TRBJ2-5, with D possibly matching TRBD2 (5 bases). V lost 4 bases, J lost 4 bases, and 10 bases lay in between. The CDR3 contains 13 residues. Germline CDR1 is SGHTA and CDR2 is FQGNSA. The CDR3 region is CASSSPRGETQYF. As DNA, the CDR3 is TGTGCCAGCAGCTCCCCCCGGGGAGAGACCCAGTACTTC.

The chain uses TRBV27 and TRBJ2-7, with a tentative D call TRBD1 (5 bases). The germline V gene encodes CDR1 MNHEY and CDR2 SMNVEV (reference sequence). The CDR3 runs 14 residues. The germline V and J ends were trimmed by 3 bases and 2 bases, with 11 bases remaining between them. The DNA of the CDR3 is TGTGCCAGCAGTTTGAATCGACAGACCTACGAGCAGTACTTC. It specifies CASSLNRQTYEQYF.

Concerning this clone: Other DNA sequences in the same sample also yield this CDR3. The chain recombines TRBV5-4 with TRBJ1-6; maybe TRBD1 (6 bases). This CDR3 has 14 residues. CDR1 SGHNT and CDR2 YYREEE come from the germline V gene (reference sequence). V was cut by 0 bases and J by 7 bases, with 8 bases left in between. CDR3 DNA: TGTGCCAGCAGCTTGGACAGGGAAAATTCACCCCTCCACTTT. Its translation: CASSLDRENSPLHF.

The count of this clone is one. CDR3 in amino acids: CAGRRVSHPGSPLHF. CDR3 nucleotide sequence: TGTGCCGGACGGAGGGTCAGCCACCCCGGTTCACCCCTCCACTTT. The chain joins TRBV6-8 to TRBJ1-6; no clear D gene. From germline, CDR1 is MNHGY and CDR2 SAAAGT. This CDR3 is 15 amino acids long. V lost 11 bases to trimming and J lost 9 bases, with 23 bases between them.

This clone was seen only once. V usage is TRBV5-5 and J usage is TRBJ1-3, with no clear D. There are 14 residues in the CDR3. The germline gives CDR1 SGHKS, CDR2 YYEKEE (reference sequence). V was cut by 3 bases and J by 2 bases, with 9 bases left in between. This CDR3 reads CASSSLLTGNTIYF. The CDR3 nucleotides are TGTGCCAGCAGCTCCCTCCTTACTGGAAACACCATATATTTT.

The V gene is TRBV11-2, the J gene TRBJ2-3; D not certain. The germline CDR1 and CDR2 sequences are SGHAT and FQNNGV. The CDR3 consists of 13 residues. Trimming removed 1 base at V and 4 bases at J, with 6 bases between. CDR3 loop: CASSLGSSDTQYF. In DNA form, the CDR3 reads TGTGCCAGCAGCTTAGGTAGTTCAGATACGCAGTATTTT.

The rearrangement uses TRBV5-4 and TRBJ2-5; 8 bases align to TRBD1. With V trimmed by 4 bases and J by 5 bases, 7 bases remained unmatched. This CDR3 has 14 amino acids. Germline CDR1 SGHNT, CDR2 YYREEE (reference sequence). The CDR3 DNA is TGTGCCAGCAGCCTCAGGGGGCAGGGGGAGACCCAGTACTTC. It yields the protein CASSLRGQGETQYF.

J is TRBJ1-5 and V is TRBV25-1; D uncertain. The germline gives CDR1 MGHDK, CDR2 SYGVNS. V was pared by 3 bases and J by 3 bases, with 15 bases between. This CDR3 spans 16 amino acids. CDR3 amino acids: CASSDKVSGDNQPQHF. CDR3 bases: TGTGCCAGCAGTGATAAGGTCTCCGGGGACAATCAGCCCCAGCATTTT. Using reference TRBV25-1 and TRBJ1-5 for the parts outside the CDR3, the full variable domain is EADIYQTPRYLVIGTGKKITLECSQTMGHDKMYWYQQDPGMELHLIHYSYGVNSTEKGDLSSESTVSRIRTEHFPLTLESARPSHTSQYLCASSDKVSGDNQPQHFGDGTRLSIL.

The gene calls are TRBV7-9 and TRBJ2-7; D remains unclear. V shed 6 bases and J shed 3 bases, with 6 bases lying between them. CDR1 and CDR2 (germline): SEHNR, FQNEAQ (reference sequence). The CDR3 is 11 residues long. The chain's CDR3 is CASSFIYEQYF. DNA of the CDR3: TGTGCCAGCAGTTTTATCTACGAGCAGTACTTC.

The chain recombines TRBV21-1 with TRBJ2-7; the tabulated D call, TRBD1, remains unverified against the DNA. TRBV21-1 is shown as a pseudogene. The CDR3 sequence is 16 residues long. Here the CDR3 reads CASSKVLRGPYYEQYF. CDR3 coding DNA: TGTGCCAGCAGCAAAGTCTTAAGGGGGCCATACTACGAGCAGTACTTC.

V is TRBV7-8 and J is TRBJ2-2, with 9 bases fitting TRBD2. Trimming cost V 5 bases and J 6 bases; bases outside gene matches: 4. This CDR3 contains 14 residues. Germline V gene lookup returns CDR1 SGHVS and CDR2 FQNEAQ. CDR3 region: CASSAGLAPGELFF. The DNA for the CDR3 is TGTGCCAGCAGCGCCGGACTAGCGCCCGGGGAGCTGTTTTTT.

This chain links TRBV4-2 with TRBJ1-1; tentative D call: TRBD1 (6 bases). Germline CDR1 reads LGHNA; CDR2 reads YNFKEQ. The CDR3 totals 15 residues. V lost 0 bases and J 5 bases, leaving 13 bases between the germline ends. The CDR3 sequence is CASSQDEGGGTEAFF. The CDR3 DNA reads TGTGCCAGCAGCCAAGACGAGGGGGGAGGGACTGAAGCTTTCTTT.